These 17 T cell receptor beta chains originate from one sample sequenced in a study of blood T cell repertoires in COVID-19. TCRdb's copy holds only in-frame clones and misses some; the assay was immunoSEQ multiplex PCR. The sample lists over 200,000 clones, about 83% occurring once. Source material: PBMCs or T cells enriched from blood (not recorded which). The receptors stem from a woman in her 40s who had recovered from COVID-19.

This sequence joins TRBV23-1 and TRBJ1-5, with 8 bases aligning to TRBD1. TRBV23-1 carries the ORF label, with uncertain function. The CDR3 length is 17 residues. The ends lost 7 bases at V and 9 bases at J; junction bases unmatched: 20. In nucleotides, the CDR3 is TGCGCCAGCACCGTCGAAGCCAGGGGGCCATCGTTGGGGCCCCAGCATTTT. Translated: CASTVEARGPSLGPQHF.

This sequence joins TRBV2 and TRBJ1-1; TRBD1 matches at 7 bases. CDR1 is SNHLY, CDR2 FYNNEI, per germline. The CDR3 has 13 amino acids. Trimming cost V 6 bases and J 2 bases; bases outside gene matches: 3. The CDR3 here is CASRDRFNTEAFF. CDR3 bases: TGTGCCAGCAGGGACAGGTTCAACACTGAAGCTTTCTTT.

The chain couples TRBV30 to TRBJ2-5, with TRBD2 identical over 8 bases. There are 14 residues in the CDR3. Germline-derived CDR1 and CDR2 are GTSNPN and SVGIG (reference sequence). V was pared by 4 bases and J by 3 bases, with 7 bases of the junction left unmatched. CDR3 nucleotides: TGTGCCTGGAATACCCTACTAGCGGAAGAGACCCAGTACTTC. Protein product: CAWNTLLAEETQYF.

The J gene is TRBJ1-4, the V gene TRBV2; 7 bases match TRBD1. The CDR3 spans 14 residues. V lost 6 bases and J lost 5; bases outside the gene matches: 6. Germline V gives CDR1 SNHLY, CDR2 FYNNEI. The CDR3 here is CASRDRSENEKLFF. Here the CDR3 DNA reads TGTGCCAGCAGGGACAGGAGCGAAAATGAAAAACTGTTTTTT.

The chain is built from TRBV19 and TRBJ2-5; D is possibly TRBD1 (6 bases). The CDR3 contains 14 residues. V was cut by 6 bases and J by 5 bases, with 16 bases left in between. CDR1 and CDR2 from the germline V gene are LNHDA and SQIVND (reference sequence). CDR3 sequence (DNA): TGTGCCAGTAGACCGGGACAAAAGGCGGAGACCCAGTACTTC. The encoded protein is CASRPGQKAETQYF.

The J gene is TRBJ1-2, the V gene TRBV15, with 7 nucleotides matching TRBD1. The CDR3 is made up of 15 amino acids. From germline, CDR1 is LNHNV and CDR2 YYDKDF (reference sequence). Trimming cost V 1 base and J 5 bases; bases outside gene matches: 7. Written as DNA, the CDR3 is TGTGCCACCAGCAGAGGGACACAGGGGCCTTATGGCTACACCTTC. Its translation: CATSRGTQGPYGYTF.

The chain is built from TRBV6-5 and TRBJ2-3; a possible D gene is TRBD1 (6 bases). V was clipped by 8 bases and J by 2 bases, with 11 bases between them. The CDR3 sequence is 13 residues long. CDR1 is MNHEY, CDR2 SVGAGI, per germline. CDR3 residues: CASRRQATDTQYF. The DNA for the CDR3 is TGTGCCAGCCGACGACAGGCCACAGATACGCAGTATTTT.

The chain is built from TRBV7-3 and TRBJ2-1, with D perhaps TRBD2 (6 bases). The CDR3 has 13 residues. Germline CDR1 SGHTA, CDR2 FQGTGA. V lost 2 bases and J lost 8, with 10 bases in between. The chain's CDR3 is CASSLAREDEQFF. The CDR3 nucleotides read TGTGCCAGCAGCTTAGCGAGGGAGGATGAGCAGTTCTTC.

The chain joins TRBV19 to TRBJ1-2, with TRBD1 matching 9 bases. CDR3 size: 14 residues. Losses at the gene ends were 6 bases for V and 0 bases for J; bases not matched to a gene: 2. Per germline, CDR1 LNHDA and CDR2 SQIVND (reference sequence). CDR3 residues: CASRWTGANYGYTF. CDR3 bases: TGTGCCAGTAGGTGGACAGGGGCTAACTATGGCTACACCTTC.

The chain is built from TRBV7-3 and TRBJ1-1; the D is unclear. This CDR3 is 13 amino acids long. V lost 1 base, J lost 2 bases, and 5 bases lay in between. Germline loops: CDR1 SGHTA, CDR2 FQGTGA. The CDR3 sequence: CASSLIPNTEAFF. CDR3 sequence (DNA): TGTGCCAGCAGCTTAATCCCAAACACTGAAGCTTTCTTT.

The sample holds one count of this clone. The chain employs TRBV19 and TRBJ2-1; TRBD2 agrees at 7 bases. CDR3 size: 15 residues. V gave up 6 bases and J gave up 8 bases; unmatched junction bases: 13. Germline V gene sequence: CDR1 LNHDA, CDR2 SQIVND (reference sequence). Written as DNA, the CDR3 is TGTGCCAGTAGAGTCGCGGGGACTACAATACATGAGCAGTTCTTC. Protein sequence: CASRVAGTTIHEQFF.

The chain recombines TRBV5-1 with TRBJ2-3; a possible D gene is TRBD1 (5 bases). V lost 0 bases and J 2 bases, leaving 7 bases between the germline ends. This CDR3 has 14 residues. Germline V CDR1 and CDR2: SGHRS, YFSETQ. DNA for the CDR3: TGCGCCAGCAGCTTGGACAGGTACACAGATACGCAGTATTTT. Translation: CASSLDRYTDTQYF.

The gene calls are TRBV28 and TRBJ1-2; D not resolved. V dropped 7 bases and J dropped 6 bases, with 24 bases sitting between them. Germline-derived CDR1 and CDR2 are MDHEN and SYDVKM. The CDR3 has 16 residues. The CDR3: CASTLGGRPVRDGYTF. CDR3 nucleotides: TGTGCCAGCACCTTAGGCGGCAGACCGGTACGGGATGGCTACACCTTC.

This rearrangement joins TRBV11-2 to TRBJ2-3, with 9 nucleotides matching TRBD2. CDR1 is SGHAT and CDR2 is FQNNGV in the germline V gene. V shed 2 bases and J 3 bases; nucleotides not matched to a gene: 6. The CDR3 is 16 amino acids. In DNA, the CDR3 is TGTGCCAGCAGCTTATTTGGCGGGAGGGGGACAGATACGCAGTATTTT. Protein: CASSLFGGRGTDTQYF.

The chain links TRBV7-8 to TRBJ2-3; the D gene is possibly TRBD1 (5 bases). This CDR3 is 12 amino acids long. V was cut by 7 bases and J by 4 bases, with 9 bases left in between. Germline loops: CDR1 SGHVS, CDR2 FQNEAQ. CDR3 sequence: CASTGISDTQYF. The CDR3 DNA reads TGTGCCAGCACAGGGATTTCAGATACGCAGTATTTT.

The gene calls are TRBV28 and TRBJ1-5, with D possibly TRBD1 on 5 matching bases. Trimming removed 7 bases from V and 1 base from J, with 14 bases in between. Germline assignment: CDR1 MDHEN and CDR2 SYDVKM. The length of the CDR3 is 15 residues. The CDR3 reads CASTRGRASNQPQHF. Written as DNA, the CDR3 is TGTGCCAGCACTAGGGGCAGGGCCAGCAATCAGCCCCAGCATTTT.

This clone showed up just once. The V call is TRBV19, the J call TRBJ1-5; D perhaps matches TRBD1 (5 bases). The germline V gene encodes CDR1 LNHDA and CDR2 SQIVND (reference sequence). The CDR3 is made up of 15 amino acids. V dropped 10 bases and J dropped 5 bases, with 21 bases sitting between them. Here the CDR3 DNA reads TGTGCCACAAGAGGATCAGGGAGGGCGGATCAGCCCCAGCATTTT. Its protein is CATRGSGRADQPQHF.